This passage covers 7 T cell receptor beta chains from one sample sequenced in a study of CD8 T cells in ankylosing spondylitis. Via MiXCR, TCRdb re-called the 5' RACE reads, giving one row per CDR3 protein. This table has 700,000 or so distinct CDR3 sequences, 19% appearing once. Study observations and caveats: Seemingly characteristic of ankylosing spondylitis blood was a TCR beta motif consisting of eight highly homologous variants.

Their antigens remain unidentified. The sample was blood, either unsorted or a sorted T cell fraction (not recorded which). The receptors derive from a male donor with ankylosing spondylitis.

In nucleotides, the CDR3 is TGCAGTGCTAAGGACAGCCTGGGGGCGTACGAGCAGTACTTC. Translated, it gives CSAKDSLGAYEQYF. This chain links TRBV20-1 with TRBJ2-7, with TRBD1 as a possible D gene (6 bases). V dropped 4 bases and J dropped 4 bases, with 17 bases sitting between them. This CDR3 is built from 14 residues. Per germline, CDR1 DFQATT and CDR2 SNEGSKA (reference sequence).

The rearrangement joins TRBV28 to TRBJ2-1; 7 bases are shared with TRBD1. This CDR3 contains 15 residues. Germline trimming cut 6 bases from V and 1 base from J; bases unmatched to any gene: 6. Germline V gene data show CDR1 as MDHEN and CDR2 as SYDVKM. The CDR3 region is CASSRTGRSYNEQFF. The CDR3 DNA follows: TGTGCCAGCAGCCGGACAGGTCGGTCCTACAATGAGCAGTTCTTC.

This clonotype appeared a few times. This chain links TRBV20-1 with TRBJ2-5; the match to TRBD1 covers 10 bases. Germline-derived CDR1 and CDR2 are DFQATT and SNEGSKA (reference sequence). CDR3 length: 15 residues. J gave up 4 bases and V 0 bases, and 5 bases lay outside the gene matches. The CDR3 loop reads CSARDYRTGGETQYF. DNA of the CDR3: TGCAGTGCTAGAGATTATAGGACAGGGGGAGAGACCCAGTACTTC.

This clonotype has just a few counts. The J gene is TRBJ2-1, the V gene TRBV7-2; 7 bases align to TRBD2. CDR1 is SGHTA and CDR2 is FQGNSA in the germline V gene. The V segment lost 5 bases and the J segment 0 bases; nucleotides outside the gene matches: 4. This CDR3 spans 15 amino acids. DNA of the CDR3: TGTGCCAGCAGCGCGGGGGAGAGCTCCTACAATGAGCAGTTCTTC. Protein sequence: CASSAGESSYNEQFF.

This clonotype has at least ten counts. The CDR3 region is CASWTGTEVTQYF. The DNA of the CDR3 is TGTGCCAGCTGGACCGGGACAGAGGTGACCCAGTACTTC. The chain links TRBV5-5 to TRBJ2-5, with 7 bases identical to TRBD1. The germline CDR1 and CDR2 sequences are SGHKS and YYEKEE (reference sequence). The CDR3 has 13 residues. V was clipped by 7 bases and J by 7 bases; unmatched bases: 10.

The rearrangement joins TRBV7-9 to TRBJ1-1; possibly TRBD1 for D (6 bases). The germline V gene encodes CDR1 SEHNR and CDR2 FQNEAQ (reference sequence). The CDR3 covers 15 residues. Trimming stripped 0 bases from V and 1 base from J, with 9 bases between. This CDR3 is CASSLAGAQNTEAFF. CDR3 sequence (DNA): TGTGCCAGCAGCTTAGCGGGGGCCCAGAACACTGAAGCTTTCTTT. Full variable domain (remainder filled in from reference TRBV7-9 and TRBJ1-1): DTGVSQNPRHKITKRGQNVTFRCDPISEHNRLYWYRQTLGQGPEFLTYFQNEAQLEKSRLLSDRFSAERPKGSFSTLEIQRTEQGDSAMYLCASSLAGAQNTEAFFGQGTRLTVV.

This clonotype turned up a few times. The genes are TRBV7-2 and TRBJ1-1; D gene ambiguous. Trimming shortened V by 2 bases and J by 1 base, and 8 bases separated the two germline ends. The CDR3 consists of 14 residues. The germline gives CDR1 SGHTA, CDR2 FQGNSA. Written as DNA, the CDR3 is TGTGCCAGCAGCTTATCAGGACGGAACACTGAAGCTTTCTTT. Translation: CASSLSGRNTEAFF.